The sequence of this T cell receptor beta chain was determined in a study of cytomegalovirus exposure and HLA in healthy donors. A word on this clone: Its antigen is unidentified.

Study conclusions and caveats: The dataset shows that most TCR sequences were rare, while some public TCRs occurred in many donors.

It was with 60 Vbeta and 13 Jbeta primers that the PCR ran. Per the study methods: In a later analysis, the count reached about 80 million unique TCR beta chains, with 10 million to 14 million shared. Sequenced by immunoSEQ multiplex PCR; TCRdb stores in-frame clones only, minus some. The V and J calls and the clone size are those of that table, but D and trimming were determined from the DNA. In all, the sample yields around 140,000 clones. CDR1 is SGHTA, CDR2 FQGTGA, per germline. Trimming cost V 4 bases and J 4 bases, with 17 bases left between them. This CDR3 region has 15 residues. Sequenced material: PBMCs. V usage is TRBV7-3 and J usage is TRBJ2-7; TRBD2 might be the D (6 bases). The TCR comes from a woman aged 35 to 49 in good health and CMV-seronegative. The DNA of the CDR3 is TGTGCCAGCAGCTCCTCGACTAGTTCTGGTTACGAGCAGTACTTC. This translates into CASSSSTSSGYEQYF.